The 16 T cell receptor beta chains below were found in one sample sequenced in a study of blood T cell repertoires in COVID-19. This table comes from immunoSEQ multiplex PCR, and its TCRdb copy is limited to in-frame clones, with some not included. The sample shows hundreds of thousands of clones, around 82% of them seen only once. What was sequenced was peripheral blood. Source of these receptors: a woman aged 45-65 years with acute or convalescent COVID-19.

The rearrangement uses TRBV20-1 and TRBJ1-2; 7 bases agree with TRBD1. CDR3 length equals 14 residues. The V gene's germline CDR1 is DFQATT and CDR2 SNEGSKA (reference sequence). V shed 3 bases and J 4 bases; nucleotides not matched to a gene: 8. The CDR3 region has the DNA TGCAGTGCTAGTCCTTACGGGACAGCCTATGGCTACACCTTC. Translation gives CSASPYGTAYGYTF.

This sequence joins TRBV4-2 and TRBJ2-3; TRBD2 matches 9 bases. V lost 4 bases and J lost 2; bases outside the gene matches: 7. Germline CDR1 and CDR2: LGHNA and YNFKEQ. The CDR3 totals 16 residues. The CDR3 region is CASSPLLAGFTDTQYF. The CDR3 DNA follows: TGTGCCAGCAGCCCACTACTAGCGGGCTTCACAGATACGCAGTATTTT.

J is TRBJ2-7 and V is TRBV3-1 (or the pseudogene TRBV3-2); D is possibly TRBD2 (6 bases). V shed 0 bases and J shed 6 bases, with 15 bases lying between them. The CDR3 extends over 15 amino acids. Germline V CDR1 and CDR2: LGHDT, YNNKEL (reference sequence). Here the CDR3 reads CASSQEGGVVGEQYF. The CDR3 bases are TGTGCCAGCAGCCAAGAGGGCGGGGTGGTGGGCGAGCAGTACTTC.

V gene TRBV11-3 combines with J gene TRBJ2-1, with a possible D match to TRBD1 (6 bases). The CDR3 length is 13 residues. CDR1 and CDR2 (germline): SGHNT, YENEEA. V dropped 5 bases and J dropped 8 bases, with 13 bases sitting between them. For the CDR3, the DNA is TGTGCCAGCAGCCACAACAGGGTACATGAGCAGTTCTTC. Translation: CASSHNRVHEQFF.

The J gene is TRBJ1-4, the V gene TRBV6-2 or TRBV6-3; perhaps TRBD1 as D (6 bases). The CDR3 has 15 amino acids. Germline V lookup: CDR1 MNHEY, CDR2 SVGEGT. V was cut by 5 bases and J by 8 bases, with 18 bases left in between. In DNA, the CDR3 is TGTGCCAGCAGTCCACCGGGACATCGAGGGGAAAAACTGTTTTTT. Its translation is CASSPPGHRGEKLFF.

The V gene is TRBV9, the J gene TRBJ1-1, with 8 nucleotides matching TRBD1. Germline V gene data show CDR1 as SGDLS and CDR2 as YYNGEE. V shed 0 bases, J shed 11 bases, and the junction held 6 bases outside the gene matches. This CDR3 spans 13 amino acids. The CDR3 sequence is CASSVEDRVAAFF. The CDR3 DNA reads TGTGCCAGCAGCGTAGAGGACAGGGTGGCGGCTTTCTTT. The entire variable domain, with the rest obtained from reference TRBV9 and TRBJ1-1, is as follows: DSGVTQTPKHLITATGQRVTLRCSPRSGDLSVYWYQQSLDQGLQFLIQYYNGEERAKGNILERFSAQQFPDLHSELNLSSLELGDSALYFCASSVEDRVAAFFGQGTRLTVV.

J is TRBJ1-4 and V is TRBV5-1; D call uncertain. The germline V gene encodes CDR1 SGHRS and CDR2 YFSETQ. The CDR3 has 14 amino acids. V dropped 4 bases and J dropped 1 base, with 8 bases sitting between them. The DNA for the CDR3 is TGCGCCAGCAGCCCTCCGGGAACTAATGAAAAACTGTTTTTT. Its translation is CASSPPGTNEKLFF.

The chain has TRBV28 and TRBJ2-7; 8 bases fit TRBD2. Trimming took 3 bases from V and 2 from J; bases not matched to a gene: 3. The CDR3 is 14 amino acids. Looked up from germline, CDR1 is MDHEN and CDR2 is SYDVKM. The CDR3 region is CASSFPGLAYEQYF. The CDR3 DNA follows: TGTGCCAGCAGTTTTCCGGGACTAGCCTACGAGCAGTACTTC. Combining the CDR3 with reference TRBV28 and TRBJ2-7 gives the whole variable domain DVKVTQSSRYLVKRTGEKVFLECVQDMDHENMFWYRQDPGLGLRLIYFSYDVKMKEKGDIPEGYSVSREKKERFSLILESASTNQTSMYLCASSFPGLAYEQYFGPGTRLTVT.

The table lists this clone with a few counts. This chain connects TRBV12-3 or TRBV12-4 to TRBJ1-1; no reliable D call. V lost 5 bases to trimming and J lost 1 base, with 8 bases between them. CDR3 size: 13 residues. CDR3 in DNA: TGTGCCAGCAGTCGCCGGGAGAACACTGAAGCTTTCTTT. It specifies CASSRRENTEAFF.

In DNA form, the CDR3 reads TGTGCCAGCAGGTTTATGACAGGGTGGTCTTACGAGCAGTACTTC. Translating gives CASRFMTGWSYEQYF. This rearrangement joins TRBV6-5 to TRBJ2-7, with TRBD1 matching over 7 bases. Trimming at V came to 6 bases and at J to 4 bases, leaving 12 bases not matched to a gene. From germline, CDR1 is MNHEY and CDR2 SVGAGI. This CDR3 comprises 15 residues.

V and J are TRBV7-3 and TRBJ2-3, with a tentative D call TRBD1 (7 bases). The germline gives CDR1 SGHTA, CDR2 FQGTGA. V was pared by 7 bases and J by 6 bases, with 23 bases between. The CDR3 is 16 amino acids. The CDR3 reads CASIIDEEGASDTQYF. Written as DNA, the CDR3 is TGTGCCAGCATCATCGACGAGGAGGGGGCTAGTGATACGCAGTATTTT.

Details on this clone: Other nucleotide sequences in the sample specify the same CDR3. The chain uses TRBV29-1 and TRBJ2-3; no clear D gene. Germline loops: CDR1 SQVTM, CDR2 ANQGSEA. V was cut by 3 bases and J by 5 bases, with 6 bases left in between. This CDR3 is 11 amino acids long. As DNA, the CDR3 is TGCAGCGTTGACAGAGGAGATACGCAGTATTTT. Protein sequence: CSVDRGDTQYF.

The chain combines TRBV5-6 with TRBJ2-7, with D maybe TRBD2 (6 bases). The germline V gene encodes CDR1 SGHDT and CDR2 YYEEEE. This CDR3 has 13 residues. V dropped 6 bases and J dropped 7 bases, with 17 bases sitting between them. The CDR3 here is CASTGGIAGEQYF. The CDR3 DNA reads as TGTGCCAGCACCGGCGGGATTGCGGGTGAGCAGTACTTC.

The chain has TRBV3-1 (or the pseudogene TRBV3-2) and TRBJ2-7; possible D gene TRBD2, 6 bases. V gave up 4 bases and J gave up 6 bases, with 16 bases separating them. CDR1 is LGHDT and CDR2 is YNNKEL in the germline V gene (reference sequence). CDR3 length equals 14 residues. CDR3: CASSPGTGNFEQYF. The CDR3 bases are TGTGCCAGCAGCCCCGGGACTGGCAATTTCGAGCAGTACTTC.

As DNA, the CDR3 is TGTGCCAGCAGTTACTCCTCTACGGCAGGTACCTACGAGCAGTACTTC. Its translation: CASSYSSTAGTYEQYF. This chain joins TRBV6-5 and TRBJ2-7; D ambiguous. Germline V gives CDR1 MNHEY, CDR2 SVGAGI. The V end lost 0 bases, the J end lost 2 bases, and 14 bases lay between the germline ends. The CDR3 extends over 16 amino acids.

The DNA of the CDR3 is TGCAGTGCTCATTTTGCAGATACGCAGTATTTT. This encodes CSAHFADTQYF. The rearrangement links TRBV20-1 to TRBJ2-3; no firm D call. The CDR3 runs to 11 residues. Trimming left V 5 bases short and J 4 bases short, with 7 bases between. CDR1 is DFQATT, CDR2 SNEGSKA, per germline (reference sequence).